This is a list of T cell receptor beta chains from one sample in a study of T cells in Graves' hyperthyroidism and ophthalmopathy. Each CDR3 protein is one row after TCRdb ran MiXCR on the multiplex PCR reads. The sample yields a few hundred thousand distinct CDR3 sequences, 15% to 20% seen once. Sequencing was done on a sample of blood. All receptors derive from a young man with Graves' ophthalmopathy. The CDR3 runs from the conserved cysteine through the conserved F or W. D genes are given only for firm matches. Size is stated for part of the rows, as once, few or many counts, or as a class when the clone is expanded.

v_gene	d_gene	j_gene	abundance	CDR3aa	CDR3nt
TRBV6-1	-	TRBJ2-7	many	CASRQTSYEQYF	TGTGCCAGCAGACAGACGTCCTACGAGCAGTACTTC
TRBV11-2	-	TRBJ2-2	many	CASSLEDGSVLFF	TGTGCCAGCAGCTTAGAGGACGGGTCGGTGCTGTTTTTT
TRBV6-5	TRBD2	TRBJ2-1	-	CASSYSRGGENEQFF	TGTGCCAGCAGTTACTCGCGGGGGGGGGAAAATGAGCAGTTCTTC
TRBV6-1	TRBD2	TRBJ2-1	-	CASSRGATYNEQFF	TGTGCCAGCTCGCGGGGGGCCACCTACAATGAGCAGTTCTTC
TRBV7-2	TRBD2	TRBJ2-1	-	CASSLVSGGAGVGASYNEQFF	TGTGCCAGCAGCTTAGTTAGCGGAGGAGCGGGAGTGGGAGCGTCCTACAATGAGCAGTTCTTC
TRBV6-5	TRBD2	TRBJ2-7	few	CASSYSGGGAREQYF	TGTGCCAGCAGTTACTCGGGCGGGGGGGCCCGGGAGCAGTACTTC
TRBV15	-	TRBJ1-5	once	CATSRDLGSGEPQHF	TGTGCCACCAGCAGAGATCTGGGTTCAGGTGAGCCCCAGCATTTT
TRBV7-8	-	TRBJ2-1	many	CASSFQPLSSYNEQFF	TGTGCCAGCAGCTTCCAGCCTTTGAGCTCCTACAATGAGCAGTTCTTC
TRBV3-1	-	TRBJ2-1	many	CASSPQSGAESYNEQFF	TGTGCCAGCAGCCCACAGAGTGGGGCGGAGAGTTACAATGAGCAGTTCTTC
TRBV12-3/TRBV12-4	TRBD2	TRBJ2-7	many	CASSQSGTSYEQYF	TGTGCCAGCAGTCAGTCCGGGACTAGCTACGAGCAGTACTTC
TRBV19	TRBD1	TRBJ1-5	-	CASSMGPGGNQPQHF	TGTGCCAGTAGTATGGGCCCAGGGGGAAATCAGCCCCAGCATTTT
TRBV15	TRBD1	TRBJ1-1	-	CATSRAHFGTGPRRAEAFF	TGTGCCACCAGCAGAGCCCATTTCGGGACAGGACCCAGAAGGGCTGAAGCTTTCTTT
TRBV19	-	TRBJ2-6	-	CASTPSSSGANVLTF	TGTGCCAGTACCCCTAGTAGCTCTGGGGCCAACGTCCTGACTTTC
TRBV7-8	-	TRBJ1-6	-	CASSLRPGISVSPLHF	TGTGCCAGCAGCTTACGGCCAGGTATCTCGGTTTCACCCCTCCACTTT
TRBV3-1	-	TRBJ1-5	many	CASSPNGNQPQHF	TGTGCCAGCAGCCCAAACGGCAATCAGCCCCAGCATTTT
TRBV11-3	-	TRBJ2-1	many	CASSVDKAGNNEQFF	TGTGCCAGCAGCGTAGATAAGGCAGGTAACAATGAGCAGTTCTTC
TRBV18	-	TRBJ1-6	-	CASSPGGPDNSPLHF	TGTGCCAGCTCACCAGGGGGTCCGGATAATTCACCCCTCCACTTT
TRBV19	TRBD1	TRBJ1-1	-	CASSAPTGESTEAFF	TGTGCCAGTAGTGCCCCAACAGGGGAGAGCACTGAAGCTTTCTTT
TRBV12-3/TRBV12-4	-	TRBJ1-1	many	CASSPSFPNTEAFF	TGTGCCAGCAGTCCCTCTTTTCCTAACACTGAAGCTTTCTTT
TRBV4-1	-	TRBJ1-2	-	CASSRGGIDGYTF	TGCGCCAGCAGCCGGGGGGGGATTGATGGCTACACCTTC
TRBV5-1	-	TRBJ2-1	few	CASSLQGLGYNEQFF	TGCGCCAGCAGCTTACAGGGTTTGGGGTACAATGAGCAGTTCTTC
TRBV11-2	-	TRBJ1-1	many	CASSLGGHFPAAKAFF	TGTGCCAGCAGCCTAGGCGGACACTTTCCAGCGGCTAAAGCTTTCTTT
TRBV19	-	TRBJ1-1	-	CASSIGLDTEAFF	TGTGCCAGTAGTATAGGATTGGACACTGAAGCTTTCTTT
TRBV6-5	-	TRBJ1-5	few	CASSYSKWGSQHF	TGTGCCAGCAGTTACTCGAAGTGGGGGTCCCAGCATTTT
TRBV7-3	-	TRBJ2-1	many	CASSLKSQGNEQFF	TGTGCCAGCAGCTTAAAAAGCCAGGGGAATGAGCAGTTCTTC
TRBV7-8	TRBD1	TRBJ2-2	-	CASSQDGTGVFTGELFF	TGTGCCAGCAGCCAGGACGGGACAGGGGTTTTTACCGGGGAGCTGTTTTTT
TRBV2	TRBD1	TRBJ2-5	few	CASSAHRDRGQETQYF	TGTGCCAGCAGCGCCCACCGGGACAGGGGGCAAGAGACCCAGTACTTC
TRBV5-1	-	TRBJ2-2	-	CASSFGHVTGELFF	TGCGCCAGCAGCTTTGGACACGTTACCGGGGAGCTGTTTTTT
TRBV11-2	TRBD2	TRBJ2-1	-	CASSLPPGGPRKFF	TGTGCCAGCAGCTTACCCCCGGGGGGGCCCCGAAAGTTCTTC
TRBV10-3	-	TRBJ2-1	-	CAIRQGGGAADEQFF	TGTGCCATCAGGCAGGGAGGGGGGGCCGCCGATGAGCAGTTCTTC
TRBV4-1	-	TRBJ2-5	-	CASSLGGASETQYF	TGCGCCAGCAGCCTTGGCGGGGCTTCAGAGACCCAGTACTTC
TRBV7-9	-	TRBJ1-1	many	CASSLDSTEAFF	TGTGCCAGCAGCTTAGACTCGACTGAAGCTTTCTTT